This entry lists 29 T cell receptor beta chains sequenced from one sample in a study of shared clonotypes between healthy human individuals. Method: immunoSEQ multiplex PCR; TCRdb's copy keeps in-frame clones and lacks some. The sample shows approximately 530,000 clones, roughly 95% of them seen only once. Sequenced: naive CD4+ T cells sorted from blood. Subset reported: CD45RA+ positively selected. These receptors were obtained from a woman aged 25 to 39 in good health.

The V call is TRBV27, the J call TRBJ2-1, with 10 bases aligning to TRBD2. The V gene end was trimmed by 1 base and the J gene end by 7 bases; junction bases not matched to a gene: 7. Germline V gives CDR1 MNHEY, CDR2 SMNVEV (reference sequence). There are 16 residues in the CDR3. The DNA for the CDR3 is TGTGCCAGCAGTTTATTAGCAGCGGGGGGGGAGAATGAGCAGTTCTTC. It is translated as CASSLLAAGGENEQFF.

This chain links TRBV5-1 with TRBJ1-1; 9 nucleotides match TRBD1. The germline CDR1 and CDR2 sequences are SGHRS and YFSETQ. With 4 bases clipped from V and 1 base from J, the junction kept 8 bases outside the gene matches. The CDR3 is 16 residues long. The CDR3 coding sequence is TGCGCCAGCAGCCGCGGACAGGGGAATAAGAACACTGAAGCTTTCTTT. It encodes CASSRGQGNKNTEAFF. Using reference TRBV5-1 and TRBJ1-1 for the parts outside the CDR3, the full variable domain is KAGVTQTPRYLIKTRGQQVTLSCSPISGHRSVSWYQQTPGQGLQFLFEYFSETQRNKGNFPGRFSGRQFSNSRSEMNVSTLELGDSALYLCASSRGQGNKNTEAFFGQGTRLTVV.

This chain connects TRBV28 to TRBJ2-7, with D maybe TRBD2 (5 bases). V gave up 6 bases and J gave up 4 bases, with 22 bases separating them. CDR1 and CDR2 (germline): MDHEN, SYDVKM. This CDR3 has 16 amino acids. CDR3 region: CASRSSALGTRYEQYF. In DNA form, the CDR3 reads TGTGCCAGCAGGAGTAGCGCCCTTGGCACCCGATACGAGCAGTACTTC. Filled out from reference TRBV28 and TRBJ2-7, the complete variable domain reads DVKVTQSSRYLVKRTGEKVFLECVQDMDHENMFWYRQDPGLGLRLIYFSYDVKMKEKGDIPEGYSVSREKKERFSLILESASTNQTSMYLCASRSSALGTRYEQYFGPGTRLTVT.

V usage is TRBV19 and J usage is TRBJ2-7; TRBD1 might be the D (6 bases). V dropped 7 bases and J dropped 5 bases, with 18 bases sitting between them. In germline, CDR1 is LNHDA, CDR2 SQIVND (reference sequence). The CDR3 runs 14 residues. The CDR3 nucleotides read TGTGCCAGTAATCTTGGGGGCAGGGGCGACGAGCAGTACTTC. It codes for CASNLGGRGDEQYF.

The J gene is TRBJ1-4, the V gene TRBV7-6; perhaps TRBD1 as D (5 bases). V lost 5 bases, J lost 8 bases, and 15 bases lay in between. The germline V gene has CDR1 SGHVS and CDR2 FNYEAQ. This CDR3 comprises 14 residues. For the CDR3, the DNA is TGTGCCAGCAGCCGGGGCTTGGGGCCGGAAAAACTGTTTTTT. It translates to CASSRGLGPEKLFF.

This clone was seen only once. The genes are TRBV7-9 and TRBJ1-1; D may be TRBD1 (5 bases). This CDR3 comprises 14 residues. V lost 1 base and J lost 7, with 13 bases in between. CDR1 SEHNR and CDR2 FQNEAQ come from the germline V gene (reference sequence). CDR3 amino acids: CASSLGSGKHEAFF. CDR3 coding DNA: TGTGCCAGCAGCTTAGGGTCAGGGAAGCATGAAGCTTTCTTT. Filled out from reference TRBV7-9 and TRBJ1-1, the complete variable domain reads DTGVSQNPRHKITKRGQNVTFRCDPISEHNRLYWYRQTLGQGPEFLTYFQNEAQLEKSRLLSDRFSAERPKGSFSTLEIQRTEQGDSAMYLCASSLGSGKHEAFFGQGTRLTVV.

The chain couples TRBV27 to TRBJ2-2; no clear D gene. Germline CDR1 is MNHEY and CDR2 is SMNVEV (reference sequence). Between the trimmed V and J ends, which lost 5 bases and 0 bases, there was a span of 16 bases. The CDR3 is 17 amino acids. CDR3 in DNA: TGTGCCAGCAGTCCTTGGACGCCGAGAACGAACACCGGGGAGCTGTTTTTT. Translation: CASSPWTPRTNTGELFF.

The gene calls are TRBV5-5 and TRBJ1-4; 8 nucleotides match TRBD1. This CDR3 has 15 residues. With 2 bases clipped from V and 8 bases from J, the junction kept 8 bases outside the gene matches. Per germline, CDR1 SGHKS and CDR2 YYEKEE (reference sequence). DNA of the CDR3: TGTGCCAGCAGCTTATTACAGGGGGTAGGGGAAAAACTGTTTTTT. It yields the protein CASSLLQGVGEKLFF.

The chain recombines TRBV10-3 with TRBJ2-5; D ambiguous. Between the trimmed V and J ends, which lost 5 bases and 0 bases, there was a span of 7 bases. CDR3 size: 13 residues. Germline CDR1 and CDR2: ENHRY and SYGVKD. For the CDR3, the DNA is TGTGCCATCAGTTGGGCGGACCAAGAGACCCAGTACTTC. This codes for CAISWADQETQYF.

The chain is built from TRBV28 and TRBJ2-1, with TRBD2 matching over 9 bases. The ends lost 5 bases at V and 8 bases at J; junction bases unmatched: 16. The CDR3 contains 17 residues. CDR1 is MDHEN and CDR2 is SYDVKM in the germline V gene. CDR3 coding DNA: TGTGCCAGCAGTCCCCTTTGGCCGAGCGGGAGGACTGATGAGCAGTTCTTC. It codes for CASSPLWPSGRTDEQFF.

This chain uses TRBV2 with TRBJ1-2, with 9 bases matching TRBD1. This CDR3 comprises 15 residues. J was trimmed by 8 bases and V by 4 bases; bases with no gene match: 11. Germline-derived CDR1 and CDR2 are SNHLY and FYNNEI. This CDR3 reads CASSVGDWTGDGYTF. CDR3 in DNA: TGTGCCAGCAGTGTGGGGGATTGGACAGGGGACGGCTACACCTTC.

This clone appeared once. The rearrangement uses TRBV6-5 and TRBJ2-7; 7 bases align to TRBD1. The CDR3 runs to 14 residues. Trimming removed 6 bases from V and 2 bases from J; junction bases left unmatched: 7. Germline CDR1 is MNHEY and CDR2 is SVGAGI. In nucleotides, the CDR3 is TGTGCCAGCAGAACCGGGACAGCCACCTACGAGCAGTACTTC. It specifies CASRTGTATYEQYF.

V is TRBV19 and J is TRBJ1-2; no clear D. Trimming stripped 5 bases from V and 4 bases from J, with 17 bases between. CDR1 LNHDA and CDR2 SQIVND come from the germline V gene (reference sequence). This CDR3 has 15 amino acids. CDR3 sequence (DNA): TGTGCCAGTAGTCCCAAGAAGTCAGACCTCTATGGCTACACCTTC. Its translation is CASSPKKSDLYGYTF.

The genes are TRBV10-2 and TRBJ1-3; possibly TRBD1 for D (5 bases). Trimming removed 7 bases from V and 7 bases from J, with 17 bases in between. This CDR3 comprises 14 residues. Looked up from germline, CDR1 is WSHSY and CDR2 is SAAADI. This CDR3 is CASTITPEGNTIYF. CDR3 nucleotides: TGCGCCAGCACCATCACACCCGAGGGGAACACCATATATTTT.

The genes are TRBV2 and TRBJ1-3, with D unresolved. This CDR3 region has 18 residues. V lost 4 bases and J 0 bases, leaving 19 bases between the germline ends. The germline V gene has CDR1 SNHLY and CDR2 FYNNEI. CDR3 bases: TGTGCCAGCAGTGGCCGGACGGTACACCTACTCTCTGGAAACACCATATATTTT. Amino acid sequence: CASSGRTVHLLSGNTIYF.

This clone was detected only once. The CDR3 coding sequence is TGCGCCAGCAGCTCCACCGGGACAGCACCCTACGAGCAGTACTTC. It codes for CASSSTGTAPYEQYF. The J gene is TRBJ2-7, the V gene TRBV5-1, with TRBD1 identical over 7 bases. V lost 3 bases to trimming and J lost 2 bases; unmatched junction nucleotides: 8. The CDR3 is 15 amino acids. Germline lookup yields CDR1 SGHRS and CDR2 YFSETQ.

The chain is built from TRBV27 and TRBJ2-7; D is ambiguous. Trimming shortened V by 2 bases and J by 1 base, and 9 bases separated the two germline ends. Germline lookup yields CDR1 MNHEY and CDR2 SMNVEV (reference sequence). The CDR3 covers 14 residues. DNA of the CDR3: TGTGCCAGCAGTTTACGAAGAGATTCCTACGAGCAGTACTTC. It codes for CASSLRRDSYEQYF.

The rearrangement uses TRBV6-1 and TRBJ2-1, with D perhaps assigned TRBD1 or TRBD2 (5 bases each). V dropped 4 bases and J dropped 8 bases, with 18 bases sitting between them. This CDR3 spans 15 amino acids. CDR1 and CDR2 from the germline V gene are MNHNS and SASEGT. The CDR3 is CASSAGTGIMDEQFF. The CDR3 DNA sequence: TGTGCCAGCAGTGCCGGGACGGGAATAATGGATGAGCAGTTCTTC.

This clone was recorded once. In nucleotides, the CDR3 is TGTGCCAGCAGCCCTCAGGGACTAGCGGGAACCGAGCAGTACTTC. Its protein product is CASSPQGLAGTEQYF. V gene TRBV9 combines with J gene TRBJ2-7; TRBD2 matches at 13 bases. Trimming at V came to 4 bases and at J to 6 bases, leaving 7 bases not matched to a gene. This CDR3 is 15 amino acids long. From germline, CDR1 is SGDLS and CDR2 YYNGEE. The full variable domain, its missing parts supplied by reference TRBV9 and TRBJ2-7, is DSGVTQTPKHLITATGQRVTLRCSPRSGDLSVYWYQQSLDQGLQFLIQYYNGEERAKGNILERFSAQQFPDLHSELNLSSLELGDSALYFCASSPQGLAGTEQYFGPGTRLTVT.

The chain carries TRBV12-5 and TRBJ1-1; no clear D gene. Germline CDR1 and CDR2: LGHNT and FRNRAP. Deletions cut 2 bases from V and 3 bases from J, with 7 bases between. CDR3 length equals 13 residues. Written as DNA, the CDR3 is TGTGCTAGTGGTTTGACCAGTTACACTGAAGCTTTCTTT. Translation: CASGLTSYTEAFF.

The sample holds one count of this clone. V gene TRBV18 combines with J gene TRBJ1-3; no definite D call. V dropped 0 bases and J dropped 0 bases, with 9 bases sitting between them. CDR1 is KGHSH and CDR2 is LQKENI in the germline V gene. The CDR3 is made up of 16 amino acids. This chain's CDR3 is CASSPPGRPSGNTIYF. The CDR3 DNA reads TGTGCCAGCTCACCACCAGGCAGGCCCTCTGGAAACACCATATATTTT.

This sequence joins TRBV6-5 and TRBJ2-7; D gene ambiguous. V shed 5 bases and J shed 2 bases, with 16 bases lying between them. Germline V CDR1 and CDR2: MNHEY, SVGAGI. The CDR3 sequence is 15 residues long. The CDR3 coding sequence is TGTGCCAGCAGTCCCGGGTCCACCATAACCTACGAGCAGTACTTC. It translates to CASSPGSTITYEQYF.

The chain is built from TRBV7-9 and TRBJ2-7, with D possibly matching TRBD2 (6 bases). The V gene lost 0 bases and the J gene lost 5 bases, with 20 bases spanning the gap. Germline lookup yields CDR1 SEHNR and CDR2 FQNEAQ (reference sequence). The CDR3 is 17 amino acids. Written as DNA, the CDR3 is TGTGCCAGCAGCTTAGCTCACCCCGGGACTCGGAGGGACGAGCAGTACTTC. Amino acids: CASSLAHPGTRRDEQYF.

The chain has TRBV9 and TRBJ1-6; no clear D gene. This CDR3 has 14 amino acids. Deletions cut 4 bases from V and 14 bases from J, with 19 bases between. CDR1 and CDR2 from the germline V gene are SGDLS and YYNGEE. The CDR3 here is CASSSLSRAGALHF. Here the CDR3 DNA reads TGTGCCAGCAGCTCCCTGTCCCGGGCCGGGGCCCTCCACTTT.

The chain is built from TRBV4-1 and TRBJ2-1; D possibly uses TRBD1 or TRBD2 (6 bases each). Trimming took off 1 base at V and 4 bases at J, with 14 bases between the two ends. The germline gives CDR1 MGHRA, CDR2 YSYEKL. The CDR3 extends over 16 amino acids. The CDR3 reads CASSQVQAGTYNEQFF. The CDR3 DNA follows: TGCGCCAGCAGCCAAGTTCAGGCGGGGACATACAATGAGCAGTTCTTC.

The rearrangement joins TRBV2 to TRBJ1-5, with 7 bases matching TRBD1. Germline V CDR1 and CDR2: SNHLY, FYNNEI. The CDR3 sequence is 14 residues long. The J segment lost 6 bases and the V segment lost 2 bases, leaving 4 bases of the junction unmatched. The CDR3 DNA is TGTGCCAGCAGTGAATGGCAGGGGGGTCAGCCCCAGCATTTT. Translation: CASSEWQGGQPQHF.

J is TRBJ2-3 and V is TRBV5-1; D might be TRBD1 or TRBD2, each matching 7 bases. From germline, CDR1 is SGHRS and CDR2 YFSETQ. The CDR3 has 14 residues. V gave up 7 bases and J gave up 9 bases, with 21 bases separating them. The CDR3 nucleotides are TGCGCCAGCTTCGAAAGCGGGACAGCCCGAACGCAGTATTTT. It encodes CASFESGTARTQYF.

The genes are TRBV28 and TRBJ1-5; 9 positions match TRBD1. Germline V lookup: CDR1 MDHEN, CDR2 SYDVKM. This CDR3 spans 17 amino acids. The junction had 13 bases not matched to a gene; V was cut back by 7 bases and J by 3 bases. CDR3 loop: CASTPSPGQGNNQPQHF. The CDR3 nucleotides are TGTGCCAGCACCCCTTCCCCCGGACAGGGGAACAATCAGCCCCAGCATTTT.

V is TRBV5-1 and J is TRBJ1-2; no definite D call. The CDR3 consists of 14 residues. V was clipped by 6 bases and J by 2 bases, with 14 bases between them. Germline assignment: CDR1 SGHRS and CDR2 YFSETQ. CDR3 in amino acids: CASTSDGLNYGYTF. The CDR3 DNA follows: TGCGCCAGCACGTCGGACGGCTTGAACTATGGCTACACCTTC.